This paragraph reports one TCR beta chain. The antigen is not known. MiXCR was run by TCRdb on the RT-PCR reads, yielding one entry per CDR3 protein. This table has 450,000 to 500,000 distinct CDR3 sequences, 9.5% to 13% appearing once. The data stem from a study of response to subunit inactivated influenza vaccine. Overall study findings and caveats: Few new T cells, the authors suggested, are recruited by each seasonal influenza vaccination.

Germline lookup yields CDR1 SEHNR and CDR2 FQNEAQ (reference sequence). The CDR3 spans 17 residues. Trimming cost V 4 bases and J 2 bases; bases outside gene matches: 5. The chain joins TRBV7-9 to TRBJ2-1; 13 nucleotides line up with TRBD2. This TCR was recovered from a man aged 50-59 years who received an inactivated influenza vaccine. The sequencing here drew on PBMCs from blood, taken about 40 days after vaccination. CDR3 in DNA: TGTGCCAGCAGCTCGACTAGCGGGGGGATGACCTACAATGAGCAGTTCTTC. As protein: CASSSTSGGMTYNEQFF.